Below are 3 T cell receptor beta chains sequenced from a single sample in a study of technical replicates of blood from several donors. TCRdb's table, derived via immunoSEQ multiplex PCR, lists solely in-frame clones and lacks some. The data show about 60,000 clones, 87% seen once. What was sequenced was PBMCs. Receptors originate from a human donor in good health. Some clones in this sample may be carry-over from other donors' samples.

The gene calls are TRBV2 and TRBJ2-7; tentatively, D is TRBD2 (7 bases). The V gene lost 5 bases and the J gene lost 6 bases, with 14 bases spanning the gap. The germline CDR1 and CDR2 sequences are SNHLY and FYNNEI. The CDR3 has 13 residues. CDR3 in DNA: TGTGCCAGCAGTCAGGGGCCGGGGGGCGAGCAGTACTTC. Encoded protein: CASSQGPGGEQYF.

The genes are TRBV2 and TRBJ2-1, with 8 nucleotides matching TRBD2. Germline lookup yields CDR1 SNHLY and CDR2 FYNNEI. Losses at the gene ends were 3 bases for V and 8 bases for J; bases not matched to a gene: 12. The CDR3 length is 16 residues. The CDR3 protein is CASSEAGGFFMDEQFF. In DNA form, the CDR3 reads TGTGCCAGCAGTGAGGCGGGGGGCTTTTTTATGGATGAGCAGTTCTTC.

This clone was seen only once. The chain couples TRBV19 to TRBJ2-2; 7 bases align to TRBD2. The trim removed 2 bases at V and 1 base at J, leaving 4 bases unmatched. The CDR3 covers 16 residues. Germline CDR1 LNHDA, CDR2 SQIVND (reference sequence). CDR3 nucleotides: TGTGCCAGTAGTATAAGGTCTAGCGGGAACACCGGGGAGCTGTTTTTT. Protein sequence: CASSIRSSGNTGELFF.